This TCR beta chain emerged from a study of identical twins. This CDR3 spans 14 amino acids. V gave up 2 bases and J gave up 3 bases, with 8 bases separating them. Study-wide points: The models systematically underestimated how much out-of-frame TCR alpha was shared in monozygotic twins.

One entry per CDR3 protein, called by TCRdb with MiXCR from the 5' RACE reads. The sample yields hundreds of thousands of distinct CDR3 sequences, 18% seen once. Points on this clonotype: The antigen remains undetermined.

This same sample was also taken into another study, of T cells expressing NK-cell markers.

The source is a woman under 30 in good health. Sequencing was carried out using PBMCs. The V and J genes are TRBV12-3 or TRBV12-4 and TRBJ1-3; D unclear. The CDR3 region is CASSLMLSGNTIYF. CDR3 bases: TGTGCCAGCAGTTTAATGCTGAGTGGAAACACCATATATTTT.